This TCR beta chain emerged from a study of shared clonotypes between healthy human individuals. Points on this clone: What it recognizes is unknown. Other DNA sequences in the sample encode the same CDR3.

Whole-study results and caveats: Roughly 4.7% was the fraction of naive CD4 clonotypes found shared across a few donors.

Sorted-subset replicate PCR reactions contained roughly 200 ng DNA, corresponding to some 30,000 T cell genomes. Original processing notes: Filtering differed, since immunoSEQ gave only junction sequences and no quality scores. Sequenced by immunoSEQ multiplex PCR; TCRdb stores in-frame clones only, minus some. V, J and clone size are those of that table, while D and trimming were read from the DNA. The sample lists 550,000 to 850,000 clones; less than 85% were seen once. V gave up 6 bases and J gave up 4 bases, with 10 bases separating them. The CDR3 is made up of 12 amino acids. Germline values: CDR1 SGHVS, CDR2 FNYEAQ. A CD45RA-negative memory subset and a CD45RA+ naive subset were separated from the CD4+ cells.

This receptor was identified in a woman younger than 45 in good health. The specimen sequenced was memory CD4+ T cells sorted from blood. As for subset: CD45RA-negative fraction. The rearrangement links TRBV7-6 to TRBJ2-7; D perhaps matches TRBD2 (5 bases). This chain's CDR3 is CASSSSGYEQYF. CDR3 bases: TGTGCCAGCAGTTCAAGCGGATACGAGCAGTACTTC.